Listed here are 19 T cell receptor beta chains from one sample, sequenced in a study of shared clonotypes between healthy human individuals. Using immunoSEQ multiplex PCR, the repertoire was profiled, and TCRdb retains in-frame clones only, with some absent. The data show over a million clones, 65% to 75% seen once. Specimen: memory CD4+ T cells sorted from blood. Noted subset: CD45RA-negative fraction. The receptors stem from a man between 18 and 35 years old in good health.

V is TRBV11-2 and J is TRBJ1-4; the D is unclear. The CDR3 runs 19 residues. With 1 base removed from V and 2 bases from J, the gap between germline ends came to 20 bases. Germline values: CDR1 SGHAT, CDR2 FQNNGV. The CDR3 DNA reads TGTGCCAGCAGCTTAGGAGGAAAAGGGTTTAATAAGACTAATGAAAAACTGTTTTTT. Its protein is CASSLGGKGFNKTNEKLFF.

The table lists this clone with a count of one. The J gene is TRBJ1-1, the V gene TRBV7-2; 9 bases fit TRBD1. V was clipped by 4 bases and J by 4 bases; unmatched bases: 1. The CDR3 runs to 13 residues. The germline V gene encodes CDR1 SGHTA and CDR2 FQGNSA. CDR3 nucleotide sequence: TGTGCCAGCAGCTGGGACAGGGTCACTGAAGCTTTCTTT. This codes for CASSWDRVTEAFF. Together with reference TRBV7-2 and TRBJ1-1, the CDR3 gives the full variable domain: GAGVSQSPSNKVTEKGKDVELRCDPISGHTALYWYRQSLGQGLEFLIYFQGNSAPDKSGLPSDRFSAERTGGSVSTLTIQRTQQEDSAVYLCASSWDRVTEAFFGQGTRLTVV.

The rearrangement links TRBV7-9 to TRBJ2-3, with unresolved D. The V and J ends lost 5 bases and 2 bases respectively, with 14 bases between them. Germline CDR1 and CDR2: SEHNR and FQNEAQ (reference sequence). The CDR3 runs to 15 residues. DNA for the CDR3: TGTGCCAGCAGCGGACCCGACGGGTACACAGATACGCAGTATTTT. Translated: CASSGPDGYTDTQYF.

As DNA, the CDR3 is TGTGCCTGGAGCCTTGGGACTAGTATAGATGAGCAGTTCTTC. This codes for CAWSLGTSIDEQFF. The gene calls are TRBV30 and TRBJ2-1; the match to TRBD2 covers 8 bases. The germline gives CDR1 GTSNPN, CDR2 SVGIG (reference sequence). The CDR3 covers 14 residues. V dropped 3 bases and J dropped 8; count of bases not matched to a gene: 9.

The chain employs TRBV6-4 and TRBJ1-1; unclear D gene. Germline CDR1 and CDR2: MRHNA and SNTAGT. V lost 3 bases and J 4 bases, leaving 9 bases between the germline ends. The CDR3 covers 13 residues. The CDR3 DNA sequence: TGTGCCAGCAGTGAAGGGTTCGGCACTGAAGCTTTCTTT. Translation: CASSEGFGTEAFF.

This clone occurred once. This chain links TRBV5-1 with TRBJ2-7, with 10 bases fitting TRBD1. Germline V gives CDR1 SGHRS, CDR2 YFSETQ. The CDR3 totals 15 residues. Trimming cost V 6 bases and J 7 bases; bases outside gene matches: 13. CDR3 protein: CASKRQGASSGEQYF. The DNA of the CDR3 is TGCGCCAGCAAAAGACAGGGGGCAAGCTCAGGGGAGCAGTACTTC.

The genes are TRBV9 and TRBJ2-7; TRBD1 or TRBD2 may be the D gene (5 bases each). This CDR3 comprises 15 residues. CDR1 SGDLS and CDR2 YYNGEE come from the germline V gene. Trimming took off 0 bases at V and 2 bases at J, with 12 bases between the two ends. CDR3: CASSVALGTAYEQYF. The CDR3 DNA sequence: TGTGCCAGCAGCGTAGCCCTGGGGACGGCCTACGAGCAGTACTTC. Using reference TRBV9 and TRBJ2-7 for the parts outside the CDR3, the full variable domain is DSGVTQTPKHLITATGQRVTLRCSPRSGDLSVYWYQQSLDQGLQFLIQYYNGEERAKGNILERFSAQQFPDLHSELNLSSLELGDSALYFCASSVALGTAYEQYFGPGTRLTVT.

Concerning this clone itself: Other DNA sequences in this specimen translate into the identical CDR3. The chain carries TRBV5-1 and TRBJ2-5; perhaps TRBD1 as D (5 bases). The germline V gene has CDR1 SGHRS and CDR2 YFSETQ. The CDR3 covers 14 residues. V shed 0 bases and J shed 2 bases, with 8 bases lying between them. The CDR3 DNA follows: TGCGCCAGCAGCTTGGGTTCAGGGCAAGAGACCCAGTACTTC. Translating it yields CASSLGSGQETQYF.

The J gene is TRBJ1-1, the V gene TRBV7-8, with D tentatively TRBD1 (5 bases). V was pared by 2 bases and J by 6 bases, with 13 bases between. The CDR3 runs 14 residues. In germline, CDR1 is SGHVS, CDR2 FQNEAQ. The CDR3 reads CASSLRGEVSEAFF. The CDR3 DNA follows: TGTGCCAGCAGCTTACGGGGGGAGGTCTCTGAAGCTTTCTTT.

The chain has TRBV6-1 and TRBJ2-5; D gene uncertain. With 4 bases removed from V and 3 bases from J, the gap between germline ends came to 12 bases. The CDR3 contains 14 residues. Germline lookup yields CDR1 MNHNS and CDR2 SASEGT. The DNA for the CDR3 is TGTGCCAGCAGTGTGGAGACGAGTAAAGAGACCCAGTACTTC. Residues: CASSVETSKETQYF.

This clone occurred once. The V and J genes are TRBV15 and TRBJ2-7; 10 bases line up with TRBD2. This CDR3 contains 18 residues. In germline, CDR1 is LNHNV, CDR2 YYDKDF (reference sequence). The J segment lost 4 bases and the V segment lost 1 base, leaving 13 bases of the junction unmatched. The CDR3 loop is CATSRAPKTSGAPYEQYF. The CDR3 DNA reads as TGTGCCACCAGCAGAGCCCCTAAAACTAGCGGGGCACCTTACGAGCAGTACTTC. Combining the CDR3 with reference TRBV15 and TRBJ2-7 gives the whole variable domain DAMVIQNPRYQVTQFGKPVTLSCSQTLNHNVMYWYQQKSSQAPKLLFHYYDKDFNNEADTPDNFQSRRPNTSFCFLDIRSPGLGDTAMYLCATSRAPKTSGAPYEQYFGPGTRLTVT.

V usage is TRBV7-2 and J usage is TRBJ2-5, with TRBD1 as a possible D gene (6 bases). This CDR3 is 19 amino acids long. The V end lost 3 bases, the J end lost 1 base, and 24 bases lay between the germline ends. The germline V gene has CDR1 SGHTA and CDR2 FQGNSA. CDR3 sequence reads: CASSFGRSGGHRVQETQYF. The CDR3 region has the DNA TGTGCCAGCAGCTTTGGACGGTCTGGGGGCCATCGGGTCCAAGAGACCCAGTACTTC.

V gene TRBV28 combines with J gene TRBJ1-3; D is possibly TRBD1 (5 bases). This CDR3 has 15 residues. CDR1 and CDR2 (germline): MDHEN, SYDVKM. Trimming left V 11 bases short and J 0 bases short, with 17 bases between. The CDR3 region has the DNA TGTGCCTGTAGACCCCAGGGTTTCTCTGGAAACACCATATATTTT. Its translation: CACRPQGFSGNTIYF.

This chain joins TRBV28 and TRBJ1-1; TRBD1 matches at 8 bases. This CDR3 region has 13 residues. Germline CDR1 and CDR2: MDHEN and SYDVKM. With 3 bases clipped from V and 8 bases from J, the junction kept 5 bases outside the gene matches. The CDR3 DNA follows: TGTGCCAGCAGTTTTGCGGACAGGGCCGAAGCTTTCTTT. This codes for CASSFADRAEAFF.

This chain connects TRBV6-1 to TRBJ1-2; unclear D gene. CDR3 length: 12 residues. V was shortened by 4 bases and J by 2 bases, with 5 bases between the two germline ends. Per the germline V gene, CDR1 is MNHNS and CDR2 is SASEGT. The CDR3 region has the DNA TGTGCCAGCAGTGCGGGGAACTATGGCTACACCTTC. Translating gives CASSAGNYGYTF.

The chain combines TRBV4-1 with TRBJ2-3, with D hard to call. In germline, CDR1 is MGHRA, CDR2 YSYEKL. The V gene lost 2 bases and the J gene lost 3 bases, with 9 bases spanning the gap. The CDR3 runs 14 residues. CDR3 protein: CASSQQQGTDTQYF. The CDR3 nucleotides read TGCGCCAGCAGCCAACAACAAGGTACAGATACGCAGTATTTT.

The V gene is TRBV30, the J gene TRBJ2-1; tentative D call: TRBD2 (6 bases). The germline gives CDR1 GTSNPN, CDR2 SVGIG (reference sequence). The V and J ends lost 5 bases and 3 bases respectively, with 14 bases between them. The CDR3 runs 14 residues. CDR3 sequence (DNA): TGTGCCTGGGGTGCTGGCGGGGACTACAATGAGCAGTTCTTC. This sequence encodes CAWGAGGDYNEQFF.

The chain uses TRBV13 and TRBJ2-5; 9 nucleotides align to TRBD2. The trim removed 1 base at V and 5 bases at J, leaving 17 bases unmatched. Per germline, CDR1 PRHDT and CDR2 FYEKMQ (reference sequence). The CDR3 runs to 19 residues. The CDR3 nucleotides read TGTGCCAGCAGCTTAGCCCTCGGGATAGCGGGGGCCTCCGGGGAGACCCAGTACTTC. The encoded protein is CASSLALGIAGASGETQYF.

The chain links TRBV19 to TRBJ2-5; 10 bases map to TRBD1. Germline-derived CDR1 and CDR2 are LNHDA and SQIVND (reference sequence). The CDR3 runs 14 residues. V shed 6 bases, J shed 4 bases, and the junction held 5 bases outside the gene matches. The CDR3 loop reads CASRPTGGRETQYF. CDR3 bases: TGTGCCAGTAGACCGACAGGGGGCCGAGAGACCCAGTACTTC.